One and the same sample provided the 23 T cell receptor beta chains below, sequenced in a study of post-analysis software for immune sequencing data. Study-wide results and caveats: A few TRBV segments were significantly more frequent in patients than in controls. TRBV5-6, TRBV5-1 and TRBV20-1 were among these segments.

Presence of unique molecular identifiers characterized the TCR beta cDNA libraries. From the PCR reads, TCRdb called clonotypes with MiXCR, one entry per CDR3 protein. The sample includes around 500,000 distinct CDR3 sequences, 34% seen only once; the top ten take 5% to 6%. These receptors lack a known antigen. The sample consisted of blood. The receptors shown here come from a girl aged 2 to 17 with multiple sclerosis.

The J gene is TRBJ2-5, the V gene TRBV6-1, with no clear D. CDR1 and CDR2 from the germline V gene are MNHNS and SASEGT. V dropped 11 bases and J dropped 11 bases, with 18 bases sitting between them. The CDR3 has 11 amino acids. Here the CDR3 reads CAQRPQNEQYF. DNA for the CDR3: TGTGCCCAAAGGCCCCAGAATGAGCAGTACTTC.

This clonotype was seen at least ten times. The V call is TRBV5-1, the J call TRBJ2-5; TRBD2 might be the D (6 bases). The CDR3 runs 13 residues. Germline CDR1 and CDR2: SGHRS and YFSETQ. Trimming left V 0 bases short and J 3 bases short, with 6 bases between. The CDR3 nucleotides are TGCGCCAGCAGCTTGGGGGGGGAAGAGACCCAGTACTTC. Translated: CASSLGGEETQYF.

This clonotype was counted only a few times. CDR3 coding DNA: TGTGCCAGCTCACCGTCATACCAGAAGGAGGCCCAGTACTTC. Protein sequence: CASSPSYQKEAQYF. The genes are TRBV18 and TRBJ2-5; D possibly corresponds to TRBD2 (5 bases). The germline V gene encodes CDR1 KGHSH and CDR2 LQKENI. The CDR3 contains 14 residues. Trimming took off 3 bases at V and 9 bases at J, with 17 bases between the two ends.

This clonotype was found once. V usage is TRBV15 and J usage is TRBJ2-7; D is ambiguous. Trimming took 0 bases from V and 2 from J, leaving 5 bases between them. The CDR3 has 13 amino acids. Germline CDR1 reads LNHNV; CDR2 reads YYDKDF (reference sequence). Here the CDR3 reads CATSRDVTYEQYF. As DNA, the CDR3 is TGTGCCACCAGCAGAGACGTGACCTACGAGCAGTACTTC.

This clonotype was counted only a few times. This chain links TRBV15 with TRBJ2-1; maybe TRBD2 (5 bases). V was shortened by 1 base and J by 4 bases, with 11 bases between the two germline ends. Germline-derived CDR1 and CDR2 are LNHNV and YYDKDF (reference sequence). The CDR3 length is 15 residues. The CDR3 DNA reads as TGTGCCACCAGCAGAGCTCTGGACTTTTACAATGAGCAGTTCTTC. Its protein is CATSRALDFYNEQFF. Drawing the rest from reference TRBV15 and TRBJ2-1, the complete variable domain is DAMVIQNPRYQVTQFGKPVTLSCSQTLNHNVMYWYQQKSSQAPKLLFHYYDKDFNNEADTPDNFQSRRPNTSFCFLDIRSPGLGDTAMYLCATSRALDFYNEQFFGPGTRLTVL.

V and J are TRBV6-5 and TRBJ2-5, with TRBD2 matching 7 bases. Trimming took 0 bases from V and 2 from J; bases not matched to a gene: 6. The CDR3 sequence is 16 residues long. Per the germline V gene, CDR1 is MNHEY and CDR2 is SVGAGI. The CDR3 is CASSYSSRSGQETQYF. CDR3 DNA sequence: TGTGCCAGCAGTTACTCGTCCCGTAGCGGGCAAGAGACCCAGTACTTC.

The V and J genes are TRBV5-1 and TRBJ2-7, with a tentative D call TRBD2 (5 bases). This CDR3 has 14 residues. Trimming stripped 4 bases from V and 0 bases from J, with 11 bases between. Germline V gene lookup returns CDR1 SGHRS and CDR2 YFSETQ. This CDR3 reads CASSRTEGSYEQYF. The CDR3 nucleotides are TGCGCCAGCAGCCGAACTGAGGGCTCCTACGAGCAGTACTTC. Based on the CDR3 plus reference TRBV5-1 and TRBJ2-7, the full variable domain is KAGVTQTPRYLIKTRGQQVTLSCSPISGHRSVSWYQQTPGQGLQFLFEYFSETQRNKGNFPGRFSGRQFSNSRSEMNVSTLELGDSALYLCASSRTEGSYEQYFGPGTRLTVT.

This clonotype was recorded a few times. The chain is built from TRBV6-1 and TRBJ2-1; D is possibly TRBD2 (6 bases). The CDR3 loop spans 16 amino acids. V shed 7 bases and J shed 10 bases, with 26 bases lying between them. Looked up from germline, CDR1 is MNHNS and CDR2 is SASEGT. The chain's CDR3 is CASTGLRPGVSEEQFF. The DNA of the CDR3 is TGTGCCAGCACCGGCCTTCGTCCGGGGGTGTCCGAAGAGCAGTTCTTC.

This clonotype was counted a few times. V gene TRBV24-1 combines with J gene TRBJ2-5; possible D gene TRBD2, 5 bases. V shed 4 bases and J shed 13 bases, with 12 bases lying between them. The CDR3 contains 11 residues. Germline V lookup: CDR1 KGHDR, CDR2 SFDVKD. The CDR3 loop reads CATSDGVALYF. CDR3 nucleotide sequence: TGTGCCACCAGTGACGGGGTGGCCTTGTACTTC.

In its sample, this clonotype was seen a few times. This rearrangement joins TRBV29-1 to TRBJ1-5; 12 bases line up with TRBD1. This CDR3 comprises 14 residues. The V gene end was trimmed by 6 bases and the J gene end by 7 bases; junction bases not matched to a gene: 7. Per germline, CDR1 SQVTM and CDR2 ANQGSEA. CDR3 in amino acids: CSVPGQGAGQPQHF. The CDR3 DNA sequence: TGCAGCGTGCCGGGACAGGGGGCCGGCCAGCCCCAGCATTTT.

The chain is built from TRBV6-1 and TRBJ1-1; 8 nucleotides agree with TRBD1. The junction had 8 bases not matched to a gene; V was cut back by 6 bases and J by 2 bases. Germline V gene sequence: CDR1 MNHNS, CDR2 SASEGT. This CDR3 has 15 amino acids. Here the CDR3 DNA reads TGTGCCAGCAGCATGCAAGGACAGGGAAACACTGAAGCTTTCTTT. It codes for CASSMQGQGNTEAFF.

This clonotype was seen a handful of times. CDR3 region: CASSPSVPEAFF. CDR3 DNA: TGTGCCAGCAGCCCGAGCGTTCCTGAAGCTTTCTTT. The chain has TRBV28 and TRBJ1-1, with D uncertain. Between the trimmed V and J ends, which lost 6 bases and 6 bases, there was a span of 11 bases. This CDR3 is 12 amino acids long. Germline V lookup: CDR1 MDHEN, CDR2 SYDVKM.

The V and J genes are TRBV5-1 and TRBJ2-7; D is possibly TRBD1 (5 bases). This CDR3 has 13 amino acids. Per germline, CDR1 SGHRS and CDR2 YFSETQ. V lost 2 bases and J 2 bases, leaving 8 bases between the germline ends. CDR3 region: CASSLLGPYEQYF. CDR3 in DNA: TGCGCCAGCAGCTTACTGGGGCCCTACGAGCAGTACTTC. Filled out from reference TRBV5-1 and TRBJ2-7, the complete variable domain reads KAGVTQTPRYLIKTRGQQVTLSCSPISGHRSVSWYQQTPGQGLQFLFEYFSETQRNKGNFPGRFSGRQFSNSRSEMNVSTLELGDSALYLCASSLLGPYEQYFGPGTRLTVT.

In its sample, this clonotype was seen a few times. DNA of the CDR3: TGTGCCAGCAGCGTAGATGGGGGAAGCTATGGCTACACCTTC. It encodes CASSVDGGSYGYTF. This chain uses TRBV9 with TRBJ1-2; TRBD1 is a possible D gene (5 bases). Germline assignment: CDR1 SGDLS and CDR2 YYNGEE. V shed 0 bases and J shed 4 bases, with 10 bases lying between them. CDR3 length: 14 amino acids.

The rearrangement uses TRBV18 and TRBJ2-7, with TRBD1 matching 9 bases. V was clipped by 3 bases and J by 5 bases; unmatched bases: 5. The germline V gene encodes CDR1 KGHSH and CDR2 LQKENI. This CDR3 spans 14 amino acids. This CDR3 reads CASSPGQGWDEQYF. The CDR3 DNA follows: TGTGCCAGCTCACCGGGACAGGGATGGGACGAGCAGTACTTC.

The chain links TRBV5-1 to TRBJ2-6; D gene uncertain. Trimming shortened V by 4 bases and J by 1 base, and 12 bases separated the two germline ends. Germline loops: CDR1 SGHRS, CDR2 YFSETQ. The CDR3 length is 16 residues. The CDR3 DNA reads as TGCGCCAGCAGCCTACGTAACGGTTCTGGGGCCAACGTCCTGACTTTC. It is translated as CASSLRNGSGANVLTF.

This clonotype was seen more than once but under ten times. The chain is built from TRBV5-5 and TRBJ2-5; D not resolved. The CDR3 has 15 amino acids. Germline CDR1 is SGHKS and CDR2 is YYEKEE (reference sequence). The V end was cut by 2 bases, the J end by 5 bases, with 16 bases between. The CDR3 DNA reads TGTGCCAGCAGCTTACCCCAGAGTGTACAGGAGACCCAGTACTTC. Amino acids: CASSLPQSVQETQYF.

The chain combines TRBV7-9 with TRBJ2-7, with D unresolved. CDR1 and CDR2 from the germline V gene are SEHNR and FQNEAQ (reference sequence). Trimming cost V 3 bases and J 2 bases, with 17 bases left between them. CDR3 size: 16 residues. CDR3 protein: CASSLSGVSSAYEQYF. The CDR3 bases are TGTGCCAGCAGCTTGAGTGGGGTATCCTCCGCCTACGAGCAGTACTTC. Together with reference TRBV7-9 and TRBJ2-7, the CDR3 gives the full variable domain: DTGVSQNPRHKITKRGQNVTFRCDPISEHNRLYWYRQTLGQGPEFLTYFQNEAQLEKSRLLSDRFSAERPKGSFSTLEIQRTEQGDSAMYLCASSLSGVSSAYEQYFGPGTRLTVT.

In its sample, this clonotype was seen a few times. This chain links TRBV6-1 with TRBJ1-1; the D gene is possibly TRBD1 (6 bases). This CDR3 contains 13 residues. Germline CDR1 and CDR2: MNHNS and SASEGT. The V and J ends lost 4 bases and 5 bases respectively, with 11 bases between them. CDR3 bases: TGTGCCAGCAGTGTTCAGGGGCGTACTGAAGCTTTCTTT. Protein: CASSVQGRTEAFF.

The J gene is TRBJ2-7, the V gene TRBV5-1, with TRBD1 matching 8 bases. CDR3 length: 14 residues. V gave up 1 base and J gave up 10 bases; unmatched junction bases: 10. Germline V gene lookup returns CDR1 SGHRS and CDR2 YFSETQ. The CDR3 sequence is CASSLSGDRFAQYF. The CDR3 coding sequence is TGCGCCAGCAGCTTGAGTGGGGACAGGTTCGCCCAGTACTTC. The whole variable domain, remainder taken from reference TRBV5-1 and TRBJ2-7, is KAGVTQTPRYLIKTRGQQVTLSCSPISGHRSVSWYQQTPGQGLQFLFEYFSETQRNKGNFPGRFSGRQFSNSRSEMNVSTLELGDSALYLCASSLSGDRFAQYFGPGTRLTVT.

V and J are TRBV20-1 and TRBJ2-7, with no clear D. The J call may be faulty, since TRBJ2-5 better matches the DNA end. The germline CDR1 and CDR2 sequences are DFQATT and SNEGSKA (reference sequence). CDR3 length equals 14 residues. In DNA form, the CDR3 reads TGCAGTGCTCCCCCTGATGGCCCTGGGGAGACCCAGTACTTC. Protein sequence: CSAPPDGPGETQYF.

The DNA for the CDR3 is TGTGCCAGCTCAAACCGGGACAGGGGGCTGGGTGAGCAGTTCTTC. Translation gives CASSNRDRGLGEQFF. This chain links TRBV18 with TRBJ2-1, with 12 bases that match TRBD1. Germline V gene data show CDR1 as KGHSH and CDR2 as LQKENI. V was clipped by 5 bases and J by 9 bases; unmatched bases: 8. CDR3 length: 15 residues.

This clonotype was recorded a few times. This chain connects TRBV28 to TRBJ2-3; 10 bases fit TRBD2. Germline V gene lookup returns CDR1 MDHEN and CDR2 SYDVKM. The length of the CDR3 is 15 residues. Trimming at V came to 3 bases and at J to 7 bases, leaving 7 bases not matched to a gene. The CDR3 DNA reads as TGTGCCAGCAGTTTTATATCAGCGGGGGGGAATACGCAGTATTTT. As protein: CASSFISAGGNTQYF.